One sample yielded the 15 T cell receptor beta chains listed below, sequenced in a study of T cells in Graves' hyperthyroidism and ophthalmopathy. Amplified TCR beta CDR3 regions derived from RNA transcripts. A first-round RT-PCR of the TCR CDR3 used the HTBI primer set. In TCRdb, the multiplex PCR reads were re-called with MiXCR into one record per CDR3 protein. The sample carries approximately 400,000 distinct CDR3 sequences, around a quarter recorded once. Sequencing used blood. These receptors were collected from a man in his forties or fifties with Graves' hyperthyroidism.

This clonotype was detected only once. This sequence joins TRBV7-9 and TRBJ2-3, with 9 bases fitting TRBD1. CDR3 length: 18 residues. J gave up 0 bases and V 4 bases, and 11 bases lay outside the gene matches. The germline CDR1 and CDR2 sequences are SEHNR and FQNEAQ (reference sequence). CDR3 residues: CASSSVTGTGRSTDTQYF. The CDR3 nucleotides read TGTGCCAGCAGCTCCGTCACCGGGACAGGGCGTAGCACAGATACGCAGTATTTT.

This clonotype was seen only once. V is TRBV7-9 and J is TRBJ2-3; D is possibly TRBD2 (7 bases). Trimming removed 3 bases from V and 4 bases from J, with 20 bases in between. The V gene's germline CDR1 is SEHNR and CDR2 FQNEAQ (reference sequence). The CDR3 has 17 residues. This CDR3 is CASSLPRGREIADTQYF. Here the CDR3 DNA reads TGTGCCAGCAGCTTGCCCCGGGGGCGGGAGATTGCAGATACGCAGTATTTT.

This clonotype was counted between two and nine times. The chain joins TRBV10-1 to TRBJ2-7; weak D call: TRBD1 (5 bases). CDR1 is WNHNN and CDR2 is SYGVQD in the germline V gene (reference sequence). The CDR3 is 18 residues long. V gave up 7 bases and J gave up 4 bases, with 29 bases separating them. CDR3 sequence reads: CASTLPARGANSGYEQYF. In DNA, the CDR3 is TGCGCCAGCACCTTACCTGCCCGTGGGGCAAACTCAGGGTACGAGCAGTACTTC.

This clonotype was found a few times. V is TRBV5-5 and J is TRBJ1-5, with 7 bases lining up with TRBD1. The germline V gene encodes CDR1 SGHKS and CDR2 YYEKEE (reference sequence). V dropped 2 bases and J dropped 7; count of bases not matched to a gene: 9. CDR3 size: 15 residues. The CDR3: CASSLRTTGEQPQHF. CDR3 sequence (DNA): TGTGCCAGCAGCTTAAGAACCACAGGGGAACAGCCCCAGCATTTT.

This clonotype was found many times. This chain connects TRBV14 to TRBJ2-7; no reliable D call. V lost 4 bases and J lost 1, with 11 bases in between. CDR1 SGHDN and CDR2 FVKESK come from the germline V gene. There are 14 residues in the CDR3. In nucleotides, the CDR3 is TGTGCCAGCAGCCTATCTTCGGTGTCCTACGAGCAGTACTTC. Translation: CASSLSSVSYEQYF.

This clonotype was detected ten times or more. V gene TRBV29-1 combines with J gene TRBJ1-1, with 8 positions matching TRBD1. The V gene end was trimmed by 6 bases and the J gene end by 7 bases; junction bases not matched to a gene: 10. Looked up from germline, CDR1 is SQVTM and CDR2 is ANQGSEA. This CDR3 is built from 13 residues. The CDR3 nucleotides are TGCAGCGTCCGCTTCACCGACAGGGGTGAAGCTTTCTTT. This translates into CSVRFTDRGEAFF.

This clonotype was recorded once. The J gene is TRBJ2-2, the V gene TRBV20-1; no clear D gene. There are 13 residues in the CDR3. V lost 0 bases and J 6 bases, leaving 8 bases between the germline ends. Germline V CDR1 and CDR2: DFQATT, SNEGSKA (reference sequence). The CDR3 DNA reads TGCAGTGCTAGAGATCAAAAGGCCGGGGAGCTGTTTTTT. As protein: CSARDQKAGELFF.

This chain links TRBV29-1 with TRBJ2-5, with D maybe TRBD2 (6 bases). V was trimmed by 6 bases and J by 5 bases, leaving 13 bases between them. The germline V gene encodes CDR1 SQVTM and CDR2 ANQGSEA. The CDR3 contains 12 residues. CDR3 region: CSVLGGSETQYF. The CDR3 DNA reads TGCAGCGTCCTGGGGGGTAGTGAGACCCAGTACTTC.

This clonotype was observed many times. The chain employs TRBV2 and TRBJ2-7, with 7 bases fitting TRBD1. This CDR3 is 12 amino acids long. Germline CDR1 reads SNHLY; CDR2 reads FYNNEI. V was clipped by 9 bases and J by 2 bases; unmatched bases: 4. The chain's CDR3 is CASATGPYEQYF. The CDR3 DNA reads as TGTGCCAGTGCGACAGGGCCCTACGAGCAGTACTTC.

This clonotype was recorded a few times. The chain couples TRBV5-8 to TRBJ2-5; unclear D gene. This CDR3 region has 16 residues. Looked up from germline, CDR1 is SGHTS and CDR2 is YDEGEE. The ends were cut back, 0 bases at V and 2 bases at J, with 14 bases in the middle. The CDR3 DNA is TGTGCCAGCAGCTTGGCCGTGAGGCCCGGGCAAGAGACCCAGTACTTC. Encoded protein: CASSLAVRPGQETQYF.

V usage is TRBV27 and J usage is TRBJ1-4; a possible D gene is TRBD1 (5 bases). Germline loops: CDR1 MNHEY, CDR2 SMNVEV (reference sequence). Deletions cut 8 bases from V and 3 bases from J, with 22 bases between. The CDR3 contains 17 residues. Here the CDR3 reads CASQSLGRVGPNEKLFF. The CDR3 DNA follows: TGTGCCAGCCAATCCCTCGGCAGGGTGGGTCCTAATGAAAAACTGTTTTTT.

V is TRBV27 and J is TRBJ1-5; D remains unclear. Trimming left V 4 bases short and J 8 bases short, with 12 bases between. The CDR3 loop spans 13 amino acids. From germline, CDR1 is MNHEY and CDR2 SMNVEV (reference sequence). CDR3 sequence (DNA): TGTGCCAGCAGTTGGTCGGTCTGGGAGCCCCAGCATTTT. This translates into CASSWSVWEPQHF.

A few counts support this clonotype. The chain carries TRBV16 and TRBJ1-1; D gene ambiguous. V shed 4 bases and J shed 0 bases, with 6 bases lying between them. This CDR3 is built from 13 residues. CDR1 and CDR2 (germline): KGHSY, FQNENV. Here the CDR3 DNA reads TGTGCCAGCAGCCTCGCAGTGAACACTGAAGCTTTCTTT. Translated: CASSLAVNTEAFF. Full variable domain (missing parts from reference TRBV16 and TRBJ1-1): GEEVAQTPKHLVRGEGQKAKLYCAPIKGHSYVFWYQQVLKNEFKFLISFQNENVFDETGMPKERFSAKCLPNSPCSLEIQATKLEDSAVYFCASSLAVNTEAFFGQGTRLTVV.

This clonotype was observed at least ten times. The chain joins TRBV2 to TRBJ2-1; D is perhaps TRBD1 (5 bases). CDR1 is SNHLY and CDR2 is FYNNEI in the germline V gene. There are 15 residues in the CDR3. Trimming stripped 6 bases from V and 12 bases from J, with 24 bases between. The CDR3 coding sequence is TGTGCCAGCAGCGTCAGGGTTGGCCCAATGAGGTTGCAGTTCTTC. It yields the protein CASSVRVGPMRLQFF.

In its sample, this clonotype was seen many times. The chain employs TRBV28 and TRBJ2-5; 11 nucleotides agree with TRBD1. J gave up 5 bases and V 9 bases, and 8 bases lay outside the gene matches. The CDR3 is 14 amino acids. Looked up from germline, CDR1 is MDHEN and CDR2 is SYDVKM. CDR3 amino acids: CASTRTGGFETQYF. The CDR3, as DNA: TGTGCCAGTACTCGGACAGGGGGCTTCGAGACCCAGTACTTC. The full variable domain, in which reference TRBV28 and TRBJ2-5 provide the parts outside the CDR3, is DVKVTQSSRYLVKRTGEKVFLECVQDMDHENMFWYRQDPGLGLRLIYFSYDVKMKEKGDIPEGYSVSREKKERFSLILESASTNQTSMYLCASTRTGGFETQYFGPGTRLLVL.